This TCR beta chain was identified in a study of blood T cell repertoires in COVID-19. In the study overall: Both acute and convalescent COVID-19 samples were obtained from the United States, Italy and Spain. From T cells, B-cell-depleted T cells, or PBMCs came the material, which was cDNA or gDNA.

The length of the CDR3 is 16 residues. With 4 bases removed from V and 0 bases from J, the gap between germline ends came to 14 bases. The germline gives CDR1 SGHNT, CDR2 YYREEE (reference sequence). The repertoire was sequenced with immunoSEQ multiplex PCR; TCRdb's copy has only in-frame clones and lacks some. This sample has approximately 400,000 clones, with over 75% found just once. The age range of participants was 18 to 89 years, with residence in under 30 US areas. Recovery meant two consecutive negative NP/OP PCR tests, professional clearance, or resolved symptoms. This TCR came from a man aged 25 to 45 who had recovered from COVID-19. The chain joins TRBV5-4 to TRBJ1-3; D is unclear. The sequencing input was PBMCs or T cells enriched from blood (not recorded which). The CDR3 here is CASSLGTELSGNTIYF. The CDR3 DNA is TGTGCCAGCAGCCTCGGTACAGAACTCTCTGGAAACACCATATATTTT.